These 2 T cell receptor beta chains were all obtained from the same sample, sequenced in a study of sequential checkpoint blockade in melanoma. The method was immunoSEQ multiplex PCR; TCRdb's version includes in-frame clones alone and lacks a portion of them. This sample has 15,000 to 20,000 clones, with around 70% found just once. Treatment here: randomized to nivolumab then ipilimumab (arm A) or the reverse (arm B). The sequencing used CD8+ T cells sorted from blood (inferred from file names), collected from a patient given nivolumab and ipilimumab in sequence. The receptors stem from a human donor with melanoma.

The V and J genes are TRBV27 and TRBJ2-3, with D maybe TRBD1 (6 bases). V lost 6 bases to trimming and J lost 2 bases, with 9 bases between them. CDR3 length: 13 residues. Germline V gene sequence: CDR1 MNHEY, CDR2 SMNVEV (reference sequence). The CDR3 DNA follows: TGTGCCAGCAGATGGGGGCTCACAGATACGCAGTATTTT. It translates to CASRWGLTDTQYF.

The chain has TRBV9 and TRBJ1-2; TRBD1 matches at 11 bases. The germline V gene encodes CDR1 SGDLS and CDR2 YYNGEE. This CDR3 has 16 amino acids. V gave up 0 bases and J gave up 3 bases; unmatched junction bases: 4. CDR3 coding DNA: TGTGCCAGCAGCGTAGCTGGACAGGGGGCTCACTATGGCTACACCTTC. It codes for CASSVAGQGAHYGYTF.